Sequencing of this T cell receptor (beta chain) was carried out in a study of identical twins. CDR3 length equals 16 residues. After removal of 5 bases from V and 1 base from J, the junction contained 7 bases not matched to a gene. Germline loops: CDR1 MNHEY, CDR2 SMNVEV (reference sequence). Each CDR3 protein gets one entry after TCRdb re-called the 5' RACE reads with MiXCR. The sample consists of about 890,000 distinct CDR3 sequences, over 9% of them appearing once. These records were also assigned to another study, of yellow fever vaccine responses in identical twins.

This sequence was found in a woman under 30 in good health. The sequenced sample was PBMCs. The J gene is TRBJ1-2, the V gene TRBV27; 10 bases align to TRBD1. CDR3 region: CASSPGTGALNYGYTF. Here the CDR3 DNA reads TGTGCCAGCAGTCCCGGGACAGGGGCCCTTAACTATGGCTACACCTTC.